This T cell receptor beta chain was recovered during a study of cytomegalovirus exposure and HLA in healthy donors. Study information: Across 300 to 400 genotyped donors, approximately 80% landed in the Caucasian-associated ancestry cluster.

Germline CDR1 is LGHNA and CDR2 is YNFKEQ. Trimming stripped 4 bases from V and 0 bases from J, with 13 bases between. The CDR3 contains 16 residues. Study results and caveats: It was shown in a later analysis that HLA-associated TCR beta chains were more clonally expanded than other, equally common chains. Only CMV serostatus was available as immune exposure information. A list of 150 to 200 TCR beta chains associated with cytomegalovirus was given.

13 Jbeta primers and 60 Vbeta primers were used for the PCR. Only in-frame clones appear in the TCRdb table, and some are missing; sequencing was by immunoSEQ multiplex PCR. The data hold some 110,000 clones, with 75% observed a single time. As concerns this clone: Its matching antigen is unknown.

Sequenced sample: PBMCs. The receptor was isolated from a man aged 35-49 years in good health and CMV-seronegative. J is TRBJ1-5 and V is TRBV4-2, with a weak D call TRBD1 (6 bases). The DNA for the CDR3 is TGTGCCAGCAGCCGATTTATCAGGGGTAGCAATCAGCCCCAGCATTTT. Residues: CASSRFIRGSNQPQHF.